This paragraph covers one T cell receptor (beta chain) sequence. Amplified TCR beta CDR3 regions derived from RNA transcripts. Carried out on the TCR CDR3, a first-round RT-PCR used the HTBI primer set. TCRdb ran MiXCR on the multiplex PCR reads and lists one entry per CDR3 protein. The sample carries under 40,000 distinct CDR3 sequences, around 53% recorded once. These data originate in a study of T cells in Graves' hyperthyroidism and ophthalmopathy. Clinicians diagnosed patients from clinical symptoms, serum thyroxine and TRAb, thyroid ultrasound and orbital computed tomography. Germline CDR1 is ENHRY and CDR2 is SYGVKD. The V and J ends lost 4 bases and 4 bases, in that order; junction bases with no gene match: 2. CDR3 length: 16 amino acids.

The chain carries TRBV10-3 and TRBJ2-3, with 16 bases aligning to TRBD2. The receptor was derived from a woman between 35 and 50 years old with Graves' ophthalmopathy. Sequenced material: blood. In nucleotides, the CDR3 is TGTGCCATCAGTGCCGGGACTAGCGGGAGGGCAGATACGCAGTATTTT. Protein: CAISAGTSGRADTQYF.